The 22 T cell receptor beta chains below were found in one sample sequenced in a study of graft-versus-host responses after intestinal transplantation (dated by TCRdb to about 2021). Explained via the paper, the time point label denotes: cells obtained before transplantation from donor or recipient. Library generation was performed with the immunoSEQ multiplex PCR assay. This is the immuneACCESS table as TCRdb keeps it, with only in-frame sequences that have V and J called. A part of the clones is gone; compared with another copy, unresolved V genes explain less than half, and the rest is unexplained. This sample holds 85,000 to 100,000 clones; 75% to 95% were observed only once. Less than 0.45% of the sample goes to the ten largest clones. No antigen is known for these receptors. The specimen was unstimulated CD4+ T cells sorted from spleen or lymph node cells, collected before transplant. All receptors come from a human donor who was the organ donor for an intestinal transplant.

The rearrangement links TRBV19 to TRBJ2-1; 13 nucleotides align to TRBD2. V was pared by 6 bases and J by 10 bases, with 12 bases of the junction left unmatched. In germline, CDR1 is LNHDA, CDR2 SQIVND (reference sequence). The length of the CDR3 is 16 residues. CDR3 sequence (DNA): TGTGCCAGTAGGCAAATTCAGACTAGCGGGAGGATCGAGCAGTTCTTC. Amino acids: CASRQIQTSGRIEQFF.

The chain links TRBV6-6 to TRBJ1-1, with 10 bases aligning to TRBD1. Germline trimming cut 6 bases from V and 6 bases from J; bases unmatched to any gene: 7. The CDR3 covers 14 residues. The germline gives CDR1 MNHNY, CDR2 SVGAGI (reference sequence). CDR3 sequence reads: CASSPGDRGSEAFF. CDR3 sequence (DNA): TGTGCCAGCAGCCCCGGGGACAGGGGATCTGAAGCTTTCTTT.

This clone is classed as medium-sized (0.01 to 0.1%). The chain carries TRBV5-4 and TRBJ2-7; TRBD2 might be the D (5 bases). Germline lookup yields CDR1 SGHNT and CDR2 YYREEE (reference sequence). Trimming removed 0 bases at V and 2 bases at J, with 9 bases between. There are 14 residues in the CDR3. The CDR3 coding sequence is TGTGCCAGCAGCTTGGGCAGCGGTCCCTACGAGCAGTACTTC. Protein: CASSLGSGPYEQYF.

This clone was seen once. DNA of the CDR3: TGTGCCACCAGCTCAGGGGTTGGCTATGGCTACACCTTC. This sequence encodes CATSSGVGYGYTF. The V and J genes are TRBV15 and TRBJ1-2; D may be TRBD1 (6 bases). V lost 5 bases to trimming and J lost 4 bases, with 11 bases between them. CDR1 and CDR2 (germline): LNHNV, YYDKDF (reference sequence). This CDR3 comprises 13 residues.

This clone has a single count. The chain is built from TRBV25-1 and TRBJ1-1; the match to TRBD1 covers 7 bases. The CDR3 runs 15 residues. The V and J ends lost 4 bases and 2 bases, in that order; junction bases with no gene match: 7. CDR1 MGHDK and CDR2 SYGVNS come from the germline V gene. This CDR3 reads CASSGTGVGNTEAFF. CDR3 DNA sequence: TGTGCCAGCAGTGGGACAGGAGTGGGAAACACTGAAGCTTTCTTT.

The V call is TRBV28, the J call TRBJ2-7, with 11 bases matching TRBD2. The length of the CDR3 is 14 residues. Germline CDR1 is MDHEN and CDR2 is SYDVKM. V dropped 6 bases and J dropped 6; count of bases not matched to a gene: 7. The CDR3: CASRASGRTGEQYF. In nucleotides, the CDR3 is TGTGCCAGCAGGGCTAGCGGGAGGACCGGCGAGCAGTACTTC.

This chain uses TRBV25-1 with TRBJ1-3; 9 bases fit TRBD1. The junction had 4 bases not matched to a gene; V was cut back by 8 bases and J by 2 bases. Looked up from germline, CDR1 is MGHDK and CDR2 is SYGVNS. This CDR3 is built from 14 residues. CDR3 DNA: TGTGCCAGCGCGGGACAGGGTGCTGGAAACACCATATATTTT. This translates into CASAGQGAGNTIYF.

The chain combines TRBV6-5 with TRBJ2-5; 9 positions agree with TRBD1. Germline V gives CDR1 MNHEY, CDR2 SVGAGI. The CDR3 loop spans 16 amino acids. The junction had 9 bases not matched to a gene; V was cut back by 2 bases and J by 5 bases. CDR3 residues: CASSYTPRDREETQYF. Here the CDR3 DNA reads TGTGCCAGCAGTTACACCCCTAGGGACAGGGAGGAGACCCAGTACTTC.

The chain carries TRBV27 and TRBJ1-5; D not certain. The CDR3 spans 15 residues. The V gene lost 5 bases and the J gene lost 2 bases, with 13 bases spanning the gap. Germline V gene sequence: CDR1 MNHEY, CDR2 SMNVEV (reference sequence). In nucleotides, the CDR3 is TGTGCCAGCAGTCTGTCGAGTGTTGGCAATCAGCCCCAGCATTTT. Its translation: CASSLSSVGNQPQHF.

The chain couples TRBV10-3 to TRBJ1-5; the D gene is possibly TRBD1 (6 bases). V was cut by 6 bases and J by 6 bases, with 12 bases left in between. There are 13 residues in the CDR3. The germline CDR1 and CDR2 sequences are ENHRY and SYGVKD. This chain's CDR3 is CAISQGLGQPQHF. CDR3 bases: TGTGCCATCAGCCAGGGGCTTGGTCAGCCCCAGCATTTT.

The gene calls are TRBV18 and TRBJ2-1, with D possibly matching TRBD2 (5 bases). V lost 3 bases and J 0 bases, leaving 9 bases between the germline ends. The germline gives CDR1 KGHSH, CDR2 LQKENI. The CDR3 length is 15 residues. This CDR3 reads CASSPLASSYNEQFF. CDR3 DNA: TGTGCCAGCTCACCCCTAGCCAGCTCCTACAATGAGCAGTTCTTC. Full variable domain (missing parts from reference TRBV18 and TRBJ2-1): NAGVMQNPRHLVRRRGQEARLRCSPMKGHSHVYWYRQLPEEGLKFMVYLQKENIIDESGMPKERFSAEFPKEGPSILRIQQVVRGDSAAYFCASSPLASSYNEQFFGPGTRLTVL.

V is TRBV5-6 and J is TRBJ2-2; D is undetermined. Trimming cost V 3 bases and J 4 bases, with 7 bases left between them. Germline values: CDR1 SGHDT, CDR2 YYEEEE. This CDR3 is built from 13 residues. CDR3: CASSSYSTGELFF. The CDR3, as DNA: TGTGCCAGCAGCTCCTATAGCACCGGGGAGCTGTTTTTT. The full variable domain, its missing parts supplied by reference TRBV5-6 and TRBJ2-2, is DAGVTQSPTHLIKTRGQQVTLRCSPKSGHDTVSWYQQALGQGPQFIFQYYEEEERQRGNFPDRFSGHQFPNYSSELNVNALLLGDSALYLCASSSYSTGELFFGEGSRLTVL.

The rearrangement joins TRBV28 to TRBJ2-7, with 10 bases identical to TRBD2. Trimming at V came to 6 bases and at J to 4 bases, leaving 3 bases not matched to a gene. CDR3 length: 13 amino acids. CDR1 and CDR2 from the germline V gene are MDHEN and SYDVKM. The CDR3 nucleotides read TGTGCCAGCAGCCGGACTAGCGGATACGAGCAGTACTTC. Translated: CASSRTSGYEQYF.

The J gene is TRBJ1-2, the V gene TRBV2; 8 nucleotides line up with TRBD1. From germline, CDR1 is SNHLY and CDR2 FYNNEI. CDR3 size: 16 residues. Trimming cost V 1 base and J 4 bases; bases outside gene matches: 8. The CDR3 nucleotides read TGTGCCAGCAGTGAAGGGTGGGACAGGTCGTCCTATGGCTACACCTTC. It translates to CASSEGWDRSSYGYTF.

This clone was observed a single time. The rearrangement joins TRBV5-1 to TRBJ2-3; D perhaps matches TRBD1 (6 bases). Per germline, CDR1 SGHRS and CDR2 YFSETQ. The CDR3 totals 15 residues. Between the trimmed V and J ends, which lost 0 bases and 6 bases, there was a span of 14 bases. The CDR3 nucleotides are TGCGCCAGCAGCTTGGCCAACCCAGGGGACGATACGCAGTATTTT. It is translated as CASSLANPGDDTQYF.

The CDR3 loop reads CASSMDRGLSGGYTF. CDR3 nucleotides: TGTGCCAGCAGTATGGACAGGGGGCTTTCGGGTGGCTACACCTTC. J is TRBJ1-2 and V is TRBV6-1, with 11 bases aligning to TRBD1. This CDR3 contains 15 residues. With V trimmed by 5 bases and J by 7 bases, 9 bases remained unmatched. Germline V CDR1 and CDR2: MNHNS, SASEGT.

The chain uses TRBV5-4 and TRBJ1-1; D unresolved. The germline CDR1 and CDR2 sequences are SGHNT and YYREEE (reference sequence). Trimming left V 1 base short and J 2 bases short, with 12 bases between. The CDR3 runs to 15 residues. CDR3 sequence reads: CASSLWSGPNTEAFF. The CDR3 DNA follows: TGTGCCAGCAGCTTGTGGTCGGGTCCAAACACTGAAGCTTTCTTT.

The CDR3 protein is CASSERYPGANVLTF. CDR3 sequence (DNA): TGTGCCAGCAGTGAGCGGTACCCTGGGGCCAACGTCCTGACTTTC. The chain has TRBV6-1 and TRBJ2-6; D uncertain. This CDR3 contains 15 residues. Trimming pared 3 bases from V and 2 bases from J, leaving 8 bases between. Per the germline V gene, CDR1 is MNHNS and CDR2 is SASEGT.

The genes are TRBV28 and TRBJ2-1, with D perhaps TRBD2 (5 bases). The germline V gene has CDR1 MDHEN and CDR2 SYDVKM. V was trimmed by 7 bases and J by 0 bases, leaving 19 bases between them. The CDR3 spans 17 residues. The CDR3 region is CASTPGRVGISYNEQFF. The CDR3 nucleotides read TGTGCCAGCACCCCCGGTAGGGTCGGGATCTCCTACAATGAGCAGTTCTTC.

Here the CDR3 DNA reads TGCGCCAGCAGCCAAGGGGACAGGGGGAGTCTGGAGACCCAGTACTTC. Translated, it gives CASSQGDRGSLETQYF. The chain has TRBV5-1 and TRBJ2-5; TRBD1 aligns across 11 bases. This CDR3 comprises 16 residues. J lost 5 bases, V lost 4 bases, and 10 bases had no gene match. Germline V gives CDR1 SGHRS, CDR2 YFSETQ. The variable domain in full, completed from reference TRBV5-1 and TRBJ2-5, reads KAGVTQTPRYLIKTRGQQVTLSCSPISGHRSVSWYQQTPGQGLQFLFEYFSETQRNKGNFPGRFSGRQFSNSRSEMNVSTLELGDSALYLCASSQGDRGSLETQYFGPGTRLLVL.

The CDR3 reads CASSENSGYTDTQYF. In DNA form, the CDR3 reads TGTGCCAGCAGCGAAAATAGCGGCTACACAGATACGCAGTATTTT. V and J are TRBV9 and TRBJ2-3; TRBD2 might be the D (6 bases). Between the trimmed V and J ends, which lost 3 bases and 2 bases, there was a span of 13 bases. Germline CDR1 reads SGDLS; CDR2 reads YYNGEE. The CDR3 extends over 15 amino acids.

The chain's CDR3 is CASSEQAGLAYSYEQYF. In DNA form, the CDR3 reads TGTGCCAGCAGTGAACAGGCGGGACTAGCCTATTCCTACGAGCAGTACTTC. The chain joins TRBV6-1 to TRBJ2-7, with 9 bases aligning to TRBD2. The J segment lost 1 base and the V segment lost 2 bases, leaving 9 bases of the junction unmatched. The CDR3 contains 17 residues. Germline-derived CDR1 and CDR2 are MNHNS and SASEGT.